These 11 T cell receptor beta chains were all obtained from the same sample, sequenced in a study of T cell responses to AZD1222 COVID-19 vaccine (dated by TCRdb to the early 2020s). The time point label corresponds to: baseline before first vaccination. Libraries were built with the immunoSEQ multiplex PCR assay. Imported from immuneACCESS, the table was reduced by TCRdb to in-frame sequences with V and J called. These copies leave out some clones; in studies compared against another copy, an unresolved V gene accounts for under half, and the cause of the remainder is not known. A total of about 110,000 clones appear in this sample, around nine tenths of them only once. Approximately 19% of the sample is held by the ten biggest clonotypes. This material consisted of peripheral blood, taken on day 0 of AZD1222 vaccination. These receptors were taken from an adult in good health.

This chain joins TRBV28 and TRBJ2-7; 8 positions agree with TRBD1. Germline CDR1 reads MDHEN; CDR2 reads SYDVKM. The CDR3 is 15 residues long. J lost 5 bases, V lost 4 bases, and 10 bases had no gene match. CDR3 residues: CASSSDRVRGNEQYF. CDR3 in DNA: TGTGCCAGCAGTTCGGACAGGGTTCGGGGCAACGAGCAGTACTTC.

The V call is TRBV2, the J call TRBJ1-1; no clear D. From germline, CDR1 is SNHLY and CDR2 FYNNEI. The CDR3 consists of 12 residues. V lost 2 bases and J 7 bases, leaving 8 bases between the germline ends. The CDR3: CASSEQKHEAFF. CDR3 DNA sequence: TGTGCCAGCAGTGAACAGAAGCATGAAGCTTTCTTT.

The chain combines TRBV9 with TRBJ1-1; D is unclear. Per the germline V gene, CDR1 is SGDLS and CDR2 is YYNGEE. V was shortened by 0 bases and J by 4 bases, with 10 bases between the two germline ends. The CDR3 spans 14 residues. CDR3 DNA sequence: TGTGCCAGCAGCGTAGTAGGCAGTCCCACTGAAGCTTTCTTT. Protein product: CASSVVGSPTEAFF.

The V call is TRBV20-1, the J call TRBJ2-1; D is ambiguous. The germline CDR1 and CDR2 sequences are DFQATT and SNEGSKA (reference sequence). V lost 6 bases to trimming and J lost 5 bases, with 8 bases between them. This CDR3 comprises 11 residues. The CDR3 sequence is CSATNDNEQFF. CDR3 DNA: TGCAGTGCCACCAATGACAATGAGCAGTTCTTC.

The chain is built from TRBV30 and TRBJ1-2; TRBD1 matches 7 bases. This CDR3 region has 13 residues. V lost 4 bases to trimming and J lost 5 bases; unmatched junction nucleotides: 7. Per the germline V gene, CDR1 is GTSNPN and CDR2 is SVGIG (reference sequence). CDR3 loop: CAWTTGLGYGYTF. The CDR3, as DNA: TGTGCCTGGACGACAGGGCTGGGGTATGGCTACACCTTC.

The V gene is TRBV15, the J gene TRBJ2-5; D assignment may be TRBD1 or TRBD2 (6 bases each). This CDR3 is 16 amino acids long. CDR1 is LNHNV and CDR2 is YYDKDF in the germline V gene (reference sequence). Trimming removed 4 bases from V and 1 base from J, with 16 bases in between. The CDR3 sequence: CATSKGGSAPQETQYF. The CDR3 DNA sequence: TGTGCCACCAGCAAAGGGGGGTCTGCCCCCCAAGAGACCCAGTACTTC.

V is TRBV4-3 and J is TRBJ1-5; D not certain. Trimming cost V 3 bases and J 2 bases, with 11 bases left between them. The CDR3 consists of 15 residues. CDR1 and CDR2 (germline): LGHNA, YSLEER. In DNA form, the CDR3 reads TGCGCCAGCAGCCACGAACCCCGGGGCAATCAGCCCCAGCATTTT. The encoded protein is CASSHEPRGNQPQHF.

The gene calls are TRBV11-2 and TRBJ1-6; no firm D call. V dropped 0 bases and J dropped 3 bases, with 6 bases sitting between them. The germline V gene has CDR1 SGHAT and CDR2 FQNNGV. This CDR3 has 15 amino acids. This chain's CDR3 is CASSLDPIYNSPLHF. Here the CDR3 DNA reads TGTGCCAGCAGCTTAGATCCCATCTATAATTCACCCCTCCACTTT.

This chain links TRBV5-5 with TRBJ2-2; maybe TRBD2 (6 bases). Germline CDR1 and CDR2: SGHKS and YYEKEE (reference sequence). Trimming removed 0 bases at V and 5 bases at J, with 11 bases between. The CDR3 covers 15 residues. CDR3 in DNA: TGTGCCAGCAGCTTGGATGGGGCGGGGACCGGGGAGCTGTTTTTT. It translates to CASSLDGAGTGELFF.

The chain joins TRBV6-5 to TRBJ2-1; the D is unclear. This CDR3 region has 12 residues. The germline V gene encodes CDR1 MNHEY and CDR2 SVGAGI. The germline V and J ends were trimmed by 6 bases and 10 bases, with 13 bases remaining between them. The CDR3 loop is CASRAFTGEQFF. CDR3 sequence (DNA): TGTGCCAGCAGGGCCTTTACTGGGGAGCAGTTCTTC.

The V call is TRBV5-1, the J call TRBJ1-2; D is unclear. Germline loops: CDR1 SGHRS, CDR2 YFSETQ. V lost 1 base, J lost 3 bases, and 7 bases lay in between. CDR3 length equals 13 residues. DNA for the CDR3: TGCGCCAGCAGCTTGTTGGCAGACTATGGCTACACCTTC. This codes for CASSLLADYGYTF.